These 5 T cell receptor beta chains were sequenced from one sample in a study of cytomegalovirus exposure and HLA in healthy donors (dated by TCRdb to the late 2010s). Libraries came from the immunoSEQ multiplex PCR assay. A mixture of 60 forward primers for TCR Vbeta segments and 13 reverse primers for TCR Jbeta segments was used in the multiplex PCR. The immuneACCESS repertoire file appears here via TCRdb, limited to in-frame rearrangements. These files lack a portion of the clones; in checked studies, under half of the deficit traces to unresolved V genes, and the cause of the others is not known. This sample comprises about 160,000 clones, more than 75% of them detected only once. The top ten clonotypes cover around 1.4% of the sample. Sequencing was performed on PBMCs. These receptors originate from a male donor in good health and CMV-seronegative.

A few counts support this clone. This chain uses TRBV19 with TRBJ1-2, with no clear D. This CDR3 spans 12 amino acids. The germline gives CDR1 LNHDA, CDR2 SQIVND (reference sequence). Trimming took off 4 bases at V and 2 bases at J, with 5 bases between the two ends. Here the CDR3 DNA reads TGTGCCAGTAGTACCCGGAACTATGGCTACACCTTC. Translation: CASSTRNYGYTF.

The chain uses TRBV7-9 and TRBJ1-2, with no clear D. The V gene's germline CDR1 is SEHNR and CDR2 FQNEAQ (reference sequence). Trimming shortened V by 5 bases and J by 3 bases, and 13 bases separated the two germline ends. There are 14 residues in the CDR3. The chain's CDR3 is CASSPRGGDYGYTF. CDR3 in DNA: TGTGCCAGCAGCCCTCGTGGAGGCGACTATGGCTACACCTTC.

This clone was recorded once. V and J are TRBV28 and TRBJ1-2, with D possibly TRBD1 on 5 matching bases. CDR1 is MDHEN, CDR2 SYDVKM, per germline. Trimming cost V 6 bases and J 5 bases, with 22 bases left between them. The CDR3 has 16 residues. The CDR3 spells CASRSPQGSPRYGYTF. For the CDR3, the DNA is TGTGCCAGCAGATCTCCCCAGGGTTCCCCACGGTATGGCTACACCTTC.

The rearrangement joins TRBV7-6 to TRBJ2-1, with 10 nucleotides matching TRBD2. The CDR3 loop spans 18 amino acids. The trim removed 5 bases at V and 0 bases at J, leaving 10 bases unmatched. Germline V gene lookup returns CDR1 SGHVS and CDR2 FNYEAQ. The CDR3 spells CASSQTSGPVSSYNEQFF. DNA for the CDR3: TGTGCCAGCAGCCAGACTAGCGGGCCGGTAAGCTCCTACAATGAGCAGTTCTTC.

The rearrangement links TRBV28 to TRBJ2-7; perhaps TRBD1 as D (6 bases). The CDR3 totals 12 residues. Between the trimmed V and J ends, which lost 5 bases and 4 bases, there was a span of 9 bases. CDR1 MDHEN and CDR2 SYDVKM come from the germline V gene. CDR3 nucleotide sequence: TGTGCCAGCAGTCAACAGGGTTACGAGCAGTACTTC. It is translated as CASSQQGYEQYF.